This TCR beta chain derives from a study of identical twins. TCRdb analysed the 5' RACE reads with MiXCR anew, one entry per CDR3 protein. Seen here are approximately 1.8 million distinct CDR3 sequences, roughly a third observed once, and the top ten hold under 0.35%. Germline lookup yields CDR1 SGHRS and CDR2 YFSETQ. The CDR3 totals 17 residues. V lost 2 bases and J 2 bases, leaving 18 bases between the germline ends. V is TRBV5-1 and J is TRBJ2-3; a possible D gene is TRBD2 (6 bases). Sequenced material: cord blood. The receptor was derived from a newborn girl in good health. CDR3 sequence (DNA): TGCGCCAGCAGCTTTTCCACCGGGACTCGTATCACAGATACGCAGTATTTT. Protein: CASSFSTGTRITDTQYF.